This paragraph covers one T cell receptor (beta chain) sequence. The antigen is undetermined. Trimming removed 4 bases from V and 10 bases from J, with 12 bases in between. The CDR3 has 13 amino acids. Germline V gene sequence: CDR1 SGHRS, CDR2 YFSETQ. This sample was taken from a study of breast tumors, draining lymph nodes, adjacent tissues. Findings and caveats of the study: Most tumor T cells seemingly derive from lymph node, then expand in tumor. Tumor TCR diversity was below lymph nodes but above nontumor tissue. Luminal-like breast cancer showed significantly higher tumor–nontumor repertoire similarity than basal-like. Tumor T cell lymph node origin was a supported hypothesis, not proven.

TCRdb reanalysed the multiplex PCR reads using MiXCR and keeps one entry per CDR3 protein. The table records tens of thousands of distinct CDR3 sequences, 60% to 75% of them present only once. This chain connects TRBV5-1 to TRBJ1-6, with a tentative D call TRBD1 (6 bases). Material: tumor-adjacent breast tissue. The source is a female donor with breast cancer. Some clones in this sample may be carry-over from other donors' samples. The CDR3 region has the DNA TGCGCCAGCAGCATCGACAGGATCTCACCCCTCCACTTT. Its translation is CASSIDRISPLHF.